This TCR beta chain was sequenced in a study of blood T cell repertoires in COVID-19. Turning to the study itself: From T cells, B-cell-depleted T cells, or PBMCs came the material, which was cDNA or gDNA.

V lost 1 base and J lost 5, with 8 bases in between. The length of the CDR3 is 13 residues. CDR1 and CDR2 (germline): SGHNT, YYREEE (reference sequence). Method: immunoSEQ multiplex PCR; TCRdb's copy keeps in-frame clones and lacks some. The data show about 90,000 clones, 75% to 90% seen once. Sequences were obtained from peripheral blood. The TCR was taken from a woman aged 70-85 years with acute or convalescent COVID-19. V usage is TRBV5-4 and J usage is TRBJ2-3, with D perhaps TRBD1 (6 bases). CDR3 sequence (DNA): TGTGCCAGCAGCTTGCGCAGGGGAGATACGCAGTATTTT. Its protein product is CASSLRRGDTQYF.